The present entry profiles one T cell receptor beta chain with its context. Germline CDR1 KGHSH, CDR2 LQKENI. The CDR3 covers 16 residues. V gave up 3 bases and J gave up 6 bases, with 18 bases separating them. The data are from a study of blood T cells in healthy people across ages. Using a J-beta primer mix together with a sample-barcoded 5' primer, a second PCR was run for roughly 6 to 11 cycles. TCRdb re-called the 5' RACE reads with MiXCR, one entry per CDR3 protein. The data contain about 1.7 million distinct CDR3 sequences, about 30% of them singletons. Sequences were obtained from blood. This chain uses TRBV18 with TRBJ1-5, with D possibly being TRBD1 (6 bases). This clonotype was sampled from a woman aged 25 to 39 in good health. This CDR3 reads CASSPRATGWVQPQHF. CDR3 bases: TGTGCCAGCTCACCTAGGGCGACAGGATGGGTTCAGCCCCAGCATTTT.